One and the same sample provided the 13 T cell receptor beta chains below, sequenced in a study of OX40 agonist ivuxolimab in advanced cancers. Assay used: immunoSEQ multiplex PCR; TCRdb lists only in-frame clones, some missing. In the table there are tens of thousands of clones, about nine tenths of which are singletons. The material sequenced was CD4+ or CD8+ T cells sorted from blood, taken in a trial of the OX40 agonist ivuxolimab. Source of these receptors: an adult with an advanced solid tumor such as melanoma, head and neck, liver or kidney cancer.

The count of this clone is one. The V call is TRBV21-1, the J call TRBJ2-7; the table's TRBD2 call for D was not verified on the DNA. TRBV21-1 is reported as a pseudogene. The CDR3 consists of 16 residues. Here the CDR3 DNA reads TGTGCCAGCAGATTAATTATAGCTACACGTGTAGACGAGCAGTACTTC. It encodes CASRLIIATRVDEQYF.

V gene TRBV28 combines with J gene TRBJ2-5; TRBD2 might be the D (6 bases). The DNA end is more similar to TRBJ2-7, so the J call may be wrong. Germline CDR1 reads MDHEN; CDR2 reads SYDVKM. The CDR3 is made up of 14 amino acids. CDR3: CASTFSAGKYEQYF. The CDR3 region has the DNA TGTGCCAGCACCTTCTCCGCGGGAAAGTACGAGCAGTACTTC.

This rearrangement joins TRBV9 to TRBJ2-7; 7 positions agree with TRBD1. Germline V lookup: CDR1 SGDLS, CDR2 YYNGEE. The V segment lost 0 bases and the J segment 2 bases; nucleotides outside the gene matches: 2. The CDR3 sequence is 14 residues long. CDR3 coding DNA: TGTGCCAGCAGCGTAGGACAGGGCCCCTACGAGCAGTACTTC. Translating it yields CASSVGQGPYEQYF. Complete variable domain (other parts from reference TRBV9 and TRBJ2-7): DSGVTQTPKHLITATGQRVTLRCSPRSGDLSVYWYQQSLDQGLQFLIQYYNGEERAKGNILERFSAQQFPDLHSELNLSSLELGDSALYFCASSVGQGPYEQYFGPGTRLTVT.

V gene TRBV19 combines with J gene TRBJ2-3; 9 bases are a match to TRBD2. Germline trimming cut 1 base from V and 2 bases from J; bases unmatched to any gene: 4. This CDR3 has 16 amino acids. Germline V gene data show CDR1 as LNHDA and CDR2 as SQIVND (reference sequence). The CDR3 region is CASSIGSSGTTDTQYF. CDR3 sequence (DNA): TGTGCCAGTAGTATAGGGTCTAGCGGGACCACAGATACGCAGTATTTT. The variable domain in full, with the rest retrieved from reference TRBV19 and TRBJ2-3, is DGGITQSPKYLFRKEGQNVTLSCEQNLNHDAMYWYRQDPGQGLRLIYYSQIVNDFQKGDIAEGYSVSREKKESFPLTVTSAQKNPTAFYLCASSIGSSGTTDTQYFGPGTRLTVL.

The V call is TRBV13, the J call TRBJ2-3; D gene unclear. The CDR3 sequence is 16 residues long. The germline gives CDR1 PRHDT, CDR2 FYEKMQ (reference sequence). Deletions cut 3 bases from V and 0 bases from J, with 13 bases between. The CDR3 sequence: CASSFLATASTDTQYF. The CDR3 DNA is TGTGCCAGCAGCTTTCTCGCCACTGCTAGCACAGATACGCAGTATTTT.

The V call is TRBV19, the J call TRBJ1-2; D is possibly TRBD1 (6 bases). Trimming stripped 2 bases from V and 4 bases from J, with 11 bases between. Per the germline V gene, CDR1 is LNHDA and CDR2 is SQIVND (reference sequence). This CDR3 is 14 amino acids long. The CDR3 sequence: CASSITGAGYGYTF. The CDR3 DNA sequence: TGTGCCAGTAGTATAACGGGGGCCGGCTATGGCTACACCTTC.

This clone occurred a few times. This chain joins TRBV9 and TRBJ1-6, with 9 bases identical to TRBD1. Trimming at V came to 0 bases and at J to 14 bases, leaving 9 bases not matched to a gene. Germline CDR1 is SGDLS and CDR2 is YYNGEE. The CDR3 length is 15 residues. Written as DNA, the CDR3 is TGTGCCAGCAGCGTAGGGGGGACAGGGCCATTCACCCTCCACTTT. The encoded protein is CASSVGGTGPFTLHF.

The rearrangement joins TRBV11-2 to TRBJ1-5; D call uncertain. This CDR3 contains 15 residues. The germline gives CDR1 SGHAT, CDR2 FQNNGV. Trimming removed 0 bases at V and 0 bases at J, with 6 bases between. The DNA for the CDR3 is TGTGCCAGCAGCTTAGAGGGCAATAGCAATCAGCCCCAGCATTTT. The encoded protein is CASSLEGNSNQPQHF.

This chain joins TRBV2 and TRBJ2-1; tentatively, D is TRBD1 (7 bases). CDR3 length equals 15 residues. V dropped 6 bases and J dropped 3 bases, with 15 bases sitting between them. CDR1 SNHLY and CDR2 FYNNEI come from the germline V gene. Here the CDR3 reads CASRFGGQIYNEQFF. CDR3 in DNA: TGTGCCAGCAGGTTCGGGGGACAGATCTACAATGAGCAGTTCTTC.

The chain is built from TRBV28 and TRBJ1-2; D is perhaps TRBD1 (6 bases). V was trimmed by 4 bases and J by 5 bases, leaving 20 bases between them. The CDR3 covers 16 residues. Germline CDR1 reads MDHEN; CDR2 reads SYDVKM. This chain's CDR3 is CASSSTDSTYFYGYTF. The DNA of the CDR3 is TGTGCCAGCAGTTCCACGGACAGCACCTATTTTTATGGCTACACCTTC.

This clone came up a few times. This chain uses TRBV10-3 with TRBJ1-2, with D unresolved. Per the germline V gene, CDR1 is ENHRY and CDR2 is SYGVKD. V lost 2 bases, J lost 4 bases, and 8 bases lay in between. The CDR3 length is 13 residues. CDR3 nucleotides: TGTGCCATCAGTGAGGCCGGCTTCTATGGCTACACCTTC. Encoded protein: CAISEAGFYGYTF.

The chain joins TRBV6-6 to TRBJ2-1; a weak D match, TRBD2 (5 bases). Germline V lookup: CDR1 MNHNY, CDR2 SVGAGI (reference sequence). V was trimmed by 8 bases and J by 5 bases, leaving 7 bases between them. This CDR3 region has 11 residues. CDR3 coding DNA: TGTGCCAGCCGGGGTGACAATGAGCAGTTCTTC. It encodes CASRGDNEQFF.

The V and J genes are TRBV27 and TRBJ2-1, with 11 positions matching TRBD1. This CDR3 contains 15 residues. V lost 5 bases, J lost 6 bases, and 6 bases stayed unmatched. Per germline, CDR1 MNHEY and CDR2 SMNVEV (reference sequence). The CDR3 nucleotides read TGTGCCAGCAGTCCCCTGGGACAGGGGGGCAATGAGCAGTTCTTC. This codes for CASSPLGQGGNEQFF.